A selection of T cell receptor beta chains follows, all from one sample in a study of cytomegalovirus exposure and HLA in healthy donors. The protocol was immunoSEQ multiplex PCR, while the TCRdb copy is restricted to in-frame clones and leaves out a portion. The sample shows approximately 120,000 clones, and roughly 2.5% sits with its ten largest clones. The sequenced sample consisted of PBMCs. These TCRs come from a young man in good health and CMV-seronegative. Both conserved end residues are part of each CDR3. The D gene is left open where the match is weak.

>TRBV18|TRBD1|TRBJ1-4
CASSLRTGDEKLFF
TGTGCCAGCTCCCTCAGGACAGGGGATGAAAAACTGTTTTTT
>TRBV6-4|TRBD1|TRBJ2-2
CASSKGATGELFF
TGTGCCAGCAGTAAGGGGGCGACGGGGGAGCTGTTTTTT
>TRBV30|NA|TRBJ2-3
CAWSVYTSRTDTQYF
TGTGCCTGGAGTGTATACACCAGTCGCACAGATACGCAGTATTTT
>TRBV11-2|TRBD1|TRBJ1-4
CASSWTGSLATNEKLFF
TGTGCCAGCAGCTGGACAGGGTCTCTAGCAACTAATGAAAAACTGTTTTTT
>TRBV28|TRBD1|TRBJ1-6
CASSQETGGNNSPLHF
TGTGCCAGCAGTCAGGAGACAGGGGGCAATAATTCACCCCTCCACTTT
>TRBV2|TRBD1|TRBJ1-1
CASTRRDRGAQHTEAFF
TGTGCCAGCACCAGAAGGGACAGGGGCGCCCAGCACACTGAAGCTTTCTTT
>TRBV5-1|NA|TRBJ1-4
CASSLELEGEKLFF
TGCGCCAGCAGCTTGGAGTTGGAGGGGGAAAAACTGTTTTTT
>TRBV5-6|NA|TRBJ2-1
CASSLMSEPLNNEQFF
TGTGCCAGCAGCTTAATGTCGGAACCACTAAACAATGAGCAGTTCTTC
>TRBV28|NA|TRBJ1-2
CASRSGQNPYGYTF
TGTGCCAGCAGGAGCGGACAGAATCCCTATGGCTACACCTTC
>TRBV30|TRBD2|TRBJ2-7
CAWTSGTYEQYF
TGTGCCTGGACTAGCGGAACCTACGAGCAGTACTTC
>TRBV4-3|NA|TRBJ2-2
CASSQDTGINTGELFF
TGCGCCAGCAGCCAAGATACAGGGATAAACACCGGGGAGCTGTTTTTT
>TRBV6-4|TRBD2|TRBJ2-3
CASSAQAGGSTDTQYF
TGTGCCAGCAGCGCCCAAGCGGGAGGTAGCACAGATACGCAGTATTTT
>TRBV13|TRBD2|TRBJ2-7
CASSPAGAYEQYF
TGTGCCAGCAGCCCGGCGGGAGCCTACGAGCAGTACTTC
>TRBV7-3|TRBD1|TRBJ2-1
CASSPGQGAYEQFF
TGTGCCAGCAGCCCCGGACAGGGGGCGTATGAGCAGTTCTTC
>TRBV19|TRBD2|TRBJ2-1
CASSRTSGSSYNEQFF
TGTGCCAGTAGTAGGACTAGCGGAAGCTCCTACAATGAGCAGTTCTTC
>TRBV7-2|NA|TRBJ1-6
CASSLVGGNFNSPLHF
TGTGCCAGCAGCTTAGTAGGGGGTAATTTCAATTCACCCCTCCACTTT